This T cell receptor (beta chain) was profiled in a study of blood T cells in healthy people across ages. Notes on the study in general: Higher naive T cell percentage went strongly together with higher TCR beta diversity. Any changes in expanded clonotypes were possibly confounded, as donor CMV status remained unknown. Diversity figures derived from one million T cells were judged to underestimate the true value.

Per sample, no less than 5 micrograms of total RNA were extracted. A note on this clonotype: The target antigen is unknown. The junction differs from germline at one of its ends, possibly a read error.

Germline V gives CDR1 MNHNY, CDR2 SVGAGI (reference sequence). The CDR3 loop spans 15 amino acids. Sample-barcoded 5' priming and a J-beta primer mix drove a second PCR of 7 to 11 cycles. TCRdb re-called the 5' RACE reads with MiXCR, one entry per CDR3 protein. In the table there are about 650,000 distinct CDR3 sequences, roughly half of which are singletons. J is TRBJ2-1 and V is TRBV6-6; D uncertain. Input material: blood. The TCR originated in a woman older than 75 in good health. DNA of the CDR3: TGTGCCAACAGTCCCGACTCCCGCTCCTACAATGAGCGGTTCTTC. It specifies CANSPDSRSYNERFF.